This TCR beta chain originates from a study of blood T cell repertoires in COVID-19. Membership in each cohort depended on participant-reported clinical history. The CDR3 totals 15 residues. The germline gives CDR1 LNHDA, CDR2 SQIVND (reference sequence). After removal of 2 bases from V and 10 bases from J, the junction contained 10 bases not matched to a gene. Produced via immunoSEQ multiplex PCR; TCRdb's table is partial and in-frame only. The sample lists some 130,000 clones, around 73% occurring once. Sequencing was carried out using PBMCs or T cells enriched from blood (not recorded which). The genes are TRBV19 and TRBJ1-2, with 10 nucleotides matching TRBD1. The clonotype comes from a woman aged 50 to 65 who had recovered from COVID-19. The DNA for the CDR3 is TGTGCCAGTAGTATACAAATGGGACAGGGGATCCTCTACACCTTC. It encodes CASSIQMGQGILYTF.